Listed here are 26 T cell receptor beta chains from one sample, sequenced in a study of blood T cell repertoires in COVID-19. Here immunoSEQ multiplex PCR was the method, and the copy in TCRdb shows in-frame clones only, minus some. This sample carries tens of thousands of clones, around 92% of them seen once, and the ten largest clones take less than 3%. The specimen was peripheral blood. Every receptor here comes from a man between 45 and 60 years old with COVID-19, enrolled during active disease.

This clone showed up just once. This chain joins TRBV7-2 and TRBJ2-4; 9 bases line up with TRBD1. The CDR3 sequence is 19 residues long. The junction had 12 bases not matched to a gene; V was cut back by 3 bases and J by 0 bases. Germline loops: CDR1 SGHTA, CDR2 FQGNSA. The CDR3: CASSFGGQGSFLAKNIQYF. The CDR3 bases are TGTGCCAGCAGCTTCGGGGGACAGGGCTCTTTTCTAGCCAAAAACATTCAGTACTTC.

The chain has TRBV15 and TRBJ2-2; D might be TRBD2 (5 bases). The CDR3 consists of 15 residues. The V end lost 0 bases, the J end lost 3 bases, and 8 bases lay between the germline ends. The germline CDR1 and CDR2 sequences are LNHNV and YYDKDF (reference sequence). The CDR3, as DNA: TGTGCCACCAGCAGAGATCGGGGATACACCGGGGAGCTGTTTTTT. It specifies CATSRDRGYTGELFF.

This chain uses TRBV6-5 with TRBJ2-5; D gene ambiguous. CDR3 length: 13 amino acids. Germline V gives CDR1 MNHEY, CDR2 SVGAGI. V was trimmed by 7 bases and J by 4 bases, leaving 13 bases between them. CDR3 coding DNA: TGTGCCAGCACCCACCCTGTAGCAGAGACCCAGTACTTC. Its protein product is CASTHPVAETQYF.

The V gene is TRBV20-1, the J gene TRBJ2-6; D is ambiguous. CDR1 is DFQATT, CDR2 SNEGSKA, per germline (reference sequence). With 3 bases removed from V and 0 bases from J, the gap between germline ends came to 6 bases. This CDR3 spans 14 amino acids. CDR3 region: CSASFLSGANVLTF. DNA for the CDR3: TGCAGTGCTAGTTTCCTCTCTGGGGCCAACGTCCTGACTTTC.

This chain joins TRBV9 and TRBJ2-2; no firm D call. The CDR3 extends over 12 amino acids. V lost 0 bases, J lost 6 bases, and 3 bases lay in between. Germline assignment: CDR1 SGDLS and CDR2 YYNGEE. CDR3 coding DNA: TGTGCCAGCAGCGTAGTAGCCGGGGAGCTGTTTTTT. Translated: CASSVVAGELFF.

The CDR3 protein is CSAGQGNYGYTF. CDR3 sequence (DNA): TGCAGTGCGGGACAGGGGAACTATGGCTACACCTTC. J is TRBJ1-2 and V is TRBV29-1, with TRBD1 identical over 10 bases. There are 12 residues in the CDR3. The germline gives CDR1 SQVTM, CDR2 ANQGSEA.

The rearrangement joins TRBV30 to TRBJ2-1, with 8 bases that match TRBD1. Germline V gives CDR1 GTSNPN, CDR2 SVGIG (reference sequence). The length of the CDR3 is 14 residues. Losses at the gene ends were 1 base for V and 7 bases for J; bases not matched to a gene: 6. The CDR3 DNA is TGTGCCTGGAGTGCCAGGACAGGGTATAATGAGCAGTTCTTC. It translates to CAWSARTGYNEQFF. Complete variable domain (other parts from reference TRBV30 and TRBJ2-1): SQTIHQWPATLVQPVGSPLSLECTVEGTSNPNLYWYRQAAGRGLQLLFYSVGIGQISSEVPQNLSASRPQDRQFILSSKKLLLSDSGFYLCAWSARTGYNEQFFGPGTRLTVL.

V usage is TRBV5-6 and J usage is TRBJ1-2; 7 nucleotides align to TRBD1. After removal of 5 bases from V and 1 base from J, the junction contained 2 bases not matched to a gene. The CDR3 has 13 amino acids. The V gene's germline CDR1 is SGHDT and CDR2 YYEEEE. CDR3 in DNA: TGTGCCAGCAGGGGGACAGTTAACTATGGCTACACCTTC. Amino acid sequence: CASRGTVNYGYTF. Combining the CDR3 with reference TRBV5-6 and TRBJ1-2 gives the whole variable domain DAGVTQSPTHLIKTRGQQVTLRCSPKSGHDTVSWYQQALGQGPQFIFQYYEEEERQRGNFPDRFSGHQFPNYSSELNVNALLLGDSALYLCASRGTVNYGYTFGSGTRLTVV.

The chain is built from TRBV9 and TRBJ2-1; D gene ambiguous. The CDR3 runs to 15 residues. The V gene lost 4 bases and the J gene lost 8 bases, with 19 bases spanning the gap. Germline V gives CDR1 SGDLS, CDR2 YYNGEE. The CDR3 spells CASSPEPRPTDEQFF. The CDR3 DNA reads TGTGCCAGCAGCCCAGAACCCCGGCCCACAGATGAGCAGTTCTTC.

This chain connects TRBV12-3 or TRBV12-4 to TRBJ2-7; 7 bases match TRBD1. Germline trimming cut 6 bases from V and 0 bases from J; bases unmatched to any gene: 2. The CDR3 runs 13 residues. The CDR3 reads CASRGDSSYEQYF. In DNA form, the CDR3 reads TGTGCCAGCAGGGGGGACAGCTCCTACGAGCAGTACTTC.

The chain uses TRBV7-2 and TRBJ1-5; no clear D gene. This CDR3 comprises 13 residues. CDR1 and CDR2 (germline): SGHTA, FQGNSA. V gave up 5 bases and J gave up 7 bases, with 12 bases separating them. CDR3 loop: CASSPTERQPQHF. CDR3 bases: TGTGCCAGCAGCCCGACTGAACGACAGCCCCAGCATTTT.

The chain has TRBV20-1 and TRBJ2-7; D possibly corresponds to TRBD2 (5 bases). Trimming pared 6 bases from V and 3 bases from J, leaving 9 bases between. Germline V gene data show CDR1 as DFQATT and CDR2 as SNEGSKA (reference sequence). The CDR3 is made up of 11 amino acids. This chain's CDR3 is CSAHGGYEQYF. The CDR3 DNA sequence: TGCAGTGCGCATGGAGGCTACGAGCAGTACTTC.

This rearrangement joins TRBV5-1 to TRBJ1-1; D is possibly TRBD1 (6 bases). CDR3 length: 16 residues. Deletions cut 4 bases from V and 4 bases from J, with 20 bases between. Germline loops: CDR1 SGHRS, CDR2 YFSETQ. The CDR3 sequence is CASSPLVGATGTEAFF. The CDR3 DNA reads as TGCGCCAGCAGCCCCCTGGTGGGGGCAACGGGCACTGAAGCTTTCTTT.

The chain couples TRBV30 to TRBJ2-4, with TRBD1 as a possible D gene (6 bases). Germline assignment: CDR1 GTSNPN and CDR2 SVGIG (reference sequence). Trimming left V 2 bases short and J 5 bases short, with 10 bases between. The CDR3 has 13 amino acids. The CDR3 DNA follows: TGTGCCTGGAGTCTACAGGGAGAAAACATTCAGTACTTC. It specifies CAWSLQGENIQYF.

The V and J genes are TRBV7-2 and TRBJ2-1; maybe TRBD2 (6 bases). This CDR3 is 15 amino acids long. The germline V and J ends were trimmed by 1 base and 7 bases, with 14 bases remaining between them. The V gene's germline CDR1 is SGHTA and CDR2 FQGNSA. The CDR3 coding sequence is TGTGCCAGCAGCTTAGTGGGACTCCTGACGAATGAGCAGTTCTTC. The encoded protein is CASSLVGLLTNEQFF.

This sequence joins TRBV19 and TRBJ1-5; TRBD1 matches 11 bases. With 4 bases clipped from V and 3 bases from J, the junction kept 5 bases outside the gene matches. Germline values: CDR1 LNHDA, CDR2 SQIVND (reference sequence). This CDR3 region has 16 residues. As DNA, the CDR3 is TGTGCCAGTAGTACACCGGGACAGGGGGACAATCAGCCCCAGCATTTT. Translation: CASSTPGQGDNQPQHF.

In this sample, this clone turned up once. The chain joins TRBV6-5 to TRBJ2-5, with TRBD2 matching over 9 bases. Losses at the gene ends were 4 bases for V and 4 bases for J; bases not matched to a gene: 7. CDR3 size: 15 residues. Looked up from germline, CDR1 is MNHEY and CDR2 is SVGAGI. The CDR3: CASSLGGGAGETQYF. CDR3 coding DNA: TGTGCCAGCAGTTTGGGCGGGGGGGCTGGAGAGACCCAGTACTTC.

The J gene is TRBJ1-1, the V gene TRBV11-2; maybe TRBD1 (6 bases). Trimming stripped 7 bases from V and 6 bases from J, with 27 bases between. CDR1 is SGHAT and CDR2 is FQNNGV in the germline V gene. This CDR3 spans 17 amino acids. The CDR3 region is CASTVSFRDILGAEAFF. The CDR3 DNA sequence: TGTGCCAGCACCGTCTCCTTCCGGGACATACTGGGGGCTGAAGCTTTCTTT. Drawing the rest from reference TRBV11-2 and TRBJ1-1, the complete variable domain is EAGVAQSPRYKIIEKRQSVAFWCNPISGHATLYWYQQILGQGPKLLIQFQNNGVVDDSQLPKDRFSAERLKGVDSTLKIQPAKLEDSAVYLCASTVSFRDILGAEAFFGQGTRLTVV.

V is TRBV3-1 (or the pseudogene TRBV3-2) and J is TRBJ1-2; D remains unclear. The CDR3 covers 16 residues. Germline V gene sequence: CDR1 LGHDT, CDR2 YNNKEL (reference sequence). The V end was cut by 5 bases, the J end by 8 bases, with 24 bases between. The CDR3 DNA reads TGTGCCAGCAGCTCCCGCGACTCGCAGTTAGTTTCGGGCTACACCTTC. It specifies CASSSRDSQLVSGYTF.

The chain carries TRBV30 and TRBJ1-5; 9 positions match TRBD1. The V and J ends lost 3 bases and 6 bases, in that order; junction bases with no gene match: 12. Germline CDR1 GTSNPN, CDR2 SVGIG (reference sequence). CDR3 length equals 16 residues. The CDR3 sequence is CAWRPPGTGLGQPQHF. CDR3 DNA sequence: TGTGCCTGGAGGCCACCCGGGACAGGGTTAGGTCAGCCCCAGCATTTT.

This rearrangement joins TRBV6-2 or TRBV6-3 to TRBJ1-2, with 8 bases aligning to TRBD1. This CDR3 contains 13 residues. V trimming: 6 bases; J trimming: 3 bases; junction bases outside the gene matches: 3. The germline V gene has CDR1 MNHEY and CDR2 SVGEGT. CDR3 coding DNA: TGTGCCAGCAGCCTACAGGGGGACTATGGCTACACCTTC. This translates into CASSLQGDYGYTF.

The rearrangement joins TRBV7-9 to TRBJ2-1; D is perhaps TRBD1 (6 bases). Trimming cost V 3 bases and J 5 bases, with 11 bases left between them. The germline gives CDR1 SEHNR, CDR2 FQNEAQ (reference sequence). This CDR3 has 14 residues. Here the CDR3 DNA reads TGTGCCAGCAGCTTTAGGACAGCGAACAATGAGCAGTTCTTC. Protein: CASSFRTANNEQFF.

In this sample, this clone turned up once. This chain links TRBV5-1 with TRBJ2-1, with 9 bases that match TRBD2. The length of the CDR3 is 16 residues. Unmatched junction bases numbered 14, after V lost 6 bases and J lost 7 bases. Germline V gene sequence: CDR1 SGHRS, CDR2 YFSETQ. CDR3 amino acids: CASNLVVASGANEQFF. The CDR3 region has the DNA TGCGCCAGCAACCTGGTGGTGGCTAGCGGGGCTAATGAGCAGTTCTTC.

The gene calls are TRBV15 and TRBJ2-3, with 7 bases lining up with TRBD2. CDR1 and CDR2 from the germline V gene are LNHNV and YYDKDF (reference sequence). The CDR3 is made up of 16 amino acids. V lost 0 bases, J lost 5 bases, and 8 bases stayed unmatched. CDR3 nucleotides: TGTGCCACCAGCAGAGACCTTTTCACGGGGGGAGATACGCAGTATTTT. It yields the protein CATSRDLFTGGDTQYF.

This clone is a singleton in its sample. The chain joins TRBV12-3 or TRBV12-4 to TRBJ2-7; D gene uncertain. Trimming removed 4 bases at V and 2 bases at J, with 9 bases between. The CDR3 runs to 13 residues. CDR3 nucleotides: TGTGCCAGCAGTTATCTTCTTCCCTACGAGCAGTACTTC. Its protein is CASSYLLPYEQYF.

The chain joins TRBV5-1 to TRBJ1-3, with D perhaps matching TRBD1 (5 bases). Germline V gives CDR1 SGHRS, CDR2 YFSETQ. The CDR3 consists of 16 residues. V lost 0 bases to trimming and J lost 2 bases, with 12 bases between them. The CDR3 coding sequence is TGCGCCAGCAGCTTGGATGGACATCTAGCTGGAAACACCATATATTTT. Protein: CASSLDGHLAGNTIYF.